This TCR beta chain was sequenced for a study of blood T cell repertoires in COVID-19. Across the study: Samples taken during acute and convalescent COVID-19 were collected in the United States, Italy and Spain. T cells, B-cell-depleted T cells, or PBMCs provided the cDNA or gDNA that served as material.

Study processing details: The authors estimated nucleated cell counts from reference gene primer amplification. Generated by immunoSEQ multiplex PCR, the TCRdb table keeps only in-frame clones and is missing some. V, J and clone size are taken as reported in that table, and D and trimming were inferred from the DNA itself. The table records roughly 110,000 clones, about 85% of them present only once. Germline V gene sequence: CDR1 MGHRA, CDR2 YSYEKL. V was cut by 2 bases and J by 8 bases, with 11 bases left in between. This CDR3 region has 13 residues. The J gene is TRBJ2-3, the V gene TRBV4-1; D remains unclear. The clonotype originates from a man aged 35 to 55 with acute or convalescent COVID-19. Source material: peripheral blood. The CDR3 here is CASSQILRSTQYF. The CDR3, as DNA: TGCGCCAGCAGCCAAATTTTGAGGAGTACGCAGTATTTT.